This TCR beta chain was recovered during a study of T cell responses to AZD1222 COVID-19 vaccine. Germline V gene sequence: CDR1 SGHRS, CDR2 YFSETQ. The CDR3 contains 18 residues. V shed 4 bases, J shed 4 bases, and the junction held 12 bases outside the gene matches. Libraries were prepared by immunoSEQ multiplex PCR; TCRdb keeps only in-frame clonotypes and omits some of them. Counted here are roughly 200,000 clones, approximately 90% occurring once; the ten biggest clones make up about 1.7%. V and J are TRBV5-1 and TRBJ2-2, with 11 positions matching TRBD2. This clonotype was obtained from an adult who received the AZD1222 COVID-19 vaccine. The specimen was peripheral blood, collected 28 days after the second AZD1222 dose. CDR3 nucleotide sequence: TGCGCCAGCAGCCCCCGGACTAGCGGGCTAGGCGGCACCGGGGAGCTGTTTTTT. Amino acid sequence: CASSPRTSGLGGTGELFF.